This TCR beta chain appears in the sequencing data of a study of cytomegalovirus exposure and HLA in healthy donors. The study, taken as a whole, reports: Rare TCR sequences predominated, though certain public TCRs were found in many donors. In an earlier analysis, in some 540 donors, most V segments appeared productive either ~87% or ~30% of the time.

This clone was seen a handful of times. Its specificity is unknown. CDR1 SEHNR and CDR2 FQNEAQ come from the germline V gene (reference sequence). The CDR3 has 15 amino acids. Trimming took off 3 bases at V and 0 bases at J, with 8 bases between the two ends. A multiplex PCR was run with 60 Vbeta primers and 13 Jbeta primers. Only in-frame clones appear in the TCRdb table, and some are missing; sequencing was by immunoSEQ multiplex PCR. The sample shows approximately 270,000 clones, around 80% of them seen only once. The chain carries TRBV7-9 and TRBJ2-2; D gene uncertain. Sequencing used PBMCs. This TCR was sampled from a girl aged 2-10 years in good health and CMV-seronegative. Written as DNA, the CDR3 is TGTGCCAGCAGCTTCTATCGGGCGAACACCGGGGAGCTGTTTTTT. It is translated as CASSFYRANTGELFF.